This TCR beta chain originates from a study of CD8+ T cells in alopecia areata. Overall study findings and caveats: Scalp samples also contribute reads from the resident alphabeta T cells found in normal skin.

Treatment meaning: oral pan-JAK inhibitor, 5-10 mg twice daily. T lymphocytes (CD4+ and CD8+) were sorted from PBMCs. The CDR3 sequence is 12 residues long. V was clipped by 4 bases and J by 14 bases, with 15 bases between them. CDR1 and CDR2 (germline): MGHDK, SYGVNS. Notes on this clone: No antigen is known for it.

cDNA prepared by RNA extraction and subsequent reverse transcription served as the template for sequencing. Sequencing used immunoSEQ multiplex PCR; TCRdb keeps in-frame clones, though not all of them. The table includes approximately 120,000 clones, around 60% detected once. The input for sequencing was CD4+ T cells sorted from blood, taken at week 4, from a patient treated with tofacitinib. The receptor was isolated from a human donor with alopecia areata. The chain combines TRBV25-1 with TRBJ2-1; weak D call: TRBD2 (5 bases). The CDR3 sequence: CASSGSKGAEFF. Here the CDR3 DNA reads TGTGCCAGCAGTGGCTCAAAGGGAGCGGAGTTCTTC.